This T cell receptor beta chain was identified in a study of blood T cell repertoires in COVID-19. Across the study: Donors in the United States, Italy and Spain gave samples during acute or convalescent COVID-19.

Original processing notes: It was from reference gene primer amplification that nucleated cell counts were estimated. Assay: immunoSEQ multiplex PCR; the TCRdb copy retains only in-frame clones and omits some. V and J calls and clone size follow that table, whereas D and trimming were derived from the DNA. The profile covers about 260,000 clones, with around 86% appearing a single time and less than 4.5% taken by the ten largest. V was shortened by 0 bases and J by 2 bases, with 8 bases between the two germline ends. Germline CDR1 reads SGHAT; CDR2 reads FQNNGV. There are 14 residues in the CDR3. The V and J genes are TRBV11-2 and TRBJ2-7; D may be TRBD1 (5 bases). The receptor's source is a man aged 18-30 years with active or convalescent COVID-19. Input material: peripheral blood. CDR3 sequence: CASSLDTGTYEQYF. CDR3 DNA sequence: TGTGCCAGCAGCTTAGATACAGGTACCTACGAGCAGTACTTC.